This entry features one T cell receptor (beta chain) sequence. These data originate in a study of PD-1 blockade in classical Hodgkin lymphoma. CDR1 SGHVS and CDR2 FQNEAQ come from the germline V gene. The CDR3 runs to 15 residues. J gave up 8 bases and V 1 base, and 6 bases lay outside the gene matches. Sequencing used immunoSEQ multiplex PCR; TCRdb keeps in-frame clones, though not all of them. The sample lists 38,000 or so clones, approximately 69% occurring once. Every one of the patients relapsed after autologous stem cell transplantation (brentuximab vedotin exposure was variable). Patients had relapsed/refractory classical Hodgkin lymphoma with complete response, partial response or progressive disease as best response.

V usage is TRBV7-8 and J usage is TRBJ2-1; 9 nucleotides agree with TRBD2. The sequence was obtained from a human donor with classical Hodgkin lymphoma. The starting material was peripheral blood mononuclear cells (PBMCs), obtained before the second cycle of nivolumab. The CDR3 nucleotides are TGTGCCAGCAGCTTAGAAGGCGGGAGGGCCTATGAGCAGTTCTTC. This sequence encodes CASSLEGGRAYEQFF. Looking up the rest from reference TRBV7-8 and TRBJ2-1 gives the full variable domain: GAGVSQSPRYKVAKRGQDVALRCDPISGHVSLFWYQQALGQGPEFLTYFQNEAQLDKSGLPSDRFFAERPEGSVSTLKIQRTQQEDSAVYLCASSLEGGRAYEQFFGPGTRLTVL.